This entry is about one T cell receptor beta chain. Germline CDR1 MGHRA, CDR2 YSYEKL. The trim removed 1 base at V and 8 bases at J, leaving 2 bases unmatched. The CDR3 is made up of 15 amino acids. These data are taken from a study of blood T cell repertoires in COVID-19. For the study at large: There were acute and convalescent COVID-19 samples, and they came from the United States, Italy and Spain. The cDNA or gDNA used as material had been derived from T cells, B-cell-depleted T cells, or PBMCs.

Authors' analysis steps: Amplification of reference gene primers provided the estimated nucleated cell counts. Assay: immunoSEQ multiplex PCR; the TCRdb copy retains only in-frame clones and omits some. From that table come the V and J calls and clone size; the DNA was used to work out D and trimming. The data contain fewer than 65,000 clones, approximately 87% of them singletons. The chain is built from TRBV4-1 and TRBJ2-1; 13 bases align to TRBD2. Sequencing was carried out using peripheral blood. This clonotype was obtained from a man between 60 and 75 years old with acute or convalescent COVID-19. The CDR3 bases are TGCGCCAGCAGCCAAGGGACTAGCGGGGGCGATGAGCAGTTCTTC. Protein: CASSQGTSGGDEQFF.